The 26 T cell receptor beta chains given below trace back to one sample, sequenced in a study of identical twins. TCRdb independently ran MiXCR on the 5' RACE reads; one entry per CDR3 protein. The sample shows 250,000 or so distinct CDR3 sequences, 7% of them seen only once. These sequences were also reported in another study, on yellow fever vaccine responses in identical twins.

What was sequenced was memory (CD45RO+) T cells sorted from blood. The receptors originated from a woman aged 18-29 years in good health.

The CDR3 loop is CASRIRGRNDEQYV. The CDR3 DNA reads as TGTGCCAGCAGGATCAGGGGGCGCAACGACGAGCAGTACGTC. The J gene is TRBJ2-7, the V gene TRBV5-6; 8 bases map to TRBD1. Per germline, CDR1 SGHDT and CDR2 YYEEEE. CDR3 length: 14 amino acids. J was trimmed by 5 bases and V by 5 bases; bases with no gene match: 9.

This clonotype appeared a few times. This chain joins TRBV12-3 or TRBV12-4 and TRBJ2-1; TRBD2 matches at 16 bases. The CDR3 length is 18 residues. J was trimmed by 5 bases and V by 7 bases; bases with no gene match: 11. The CDR3 sequence is CASTQLGLAGGADNEQFF. In DNA, the CDR3 is TGTGCCAGCACCCAATTGGGACTAGCGGGGGGGGCCGACAATGAGCAGTTCTTC.

This clonotype was counted ten times or more. This rearrangement joins TRBV5-1 to TRBJ1-6; D might be TRBD1 (6 bases). CDR1 is SGHRS, CDR2 YFSETQ, per germline. Deletions cut 4 bases from V and 8 bases from J, with 16 bases between. The CDR3 totals 15 residues. CDR3 sequence: CASSGKGGKDSPLHF. CDR3 nucleotide sequence: TGCGCCAGCAGCGGAAAGGGGGGAAAAGATTCACCCCTCCACTTT.

In its sample, this clonotype was seen many times. The V gene is TRBV5-1, the J gene TRBJ2-3, with TRBD1 matching over 8 bases. With 4 bases clipped from V and 2 bases from J, the junction kept 6 bases outside the gene matches. The CDR3 loop spans 15 amino acids. Germline CDR1 and CDR2: SGHRS and YFSETQ. The chain's CDR3 is CASSAGQGFTDTQYF. The CDR3 nucleotides read TGCGCCAGCAGCGCAGGACAGGGATTCACAGATACGCAGTATTTT.

This clonotype showed up just a few times. The J gene is TRBJ1-5, the V gene TRBV20-1, with a weak D call TRBD1 (6 bases). V was shortened by 6 bases and J by 0 bases, with 9 bases between the two germline ends. Germline V gene sequence: CDR1 DFQATT, CDR2 SNEGSKA (reference sequence). The CDR3 length is 13 residues. CDR3 residues: CSAGGASNQPQHF. CDR3 coding DNA: TGCAGTGCCGGGGGGGCTAGCAATCAGCCCCAGCATTTT.

This clonotype was counted between two and nine times. The rearrangement joins TRBV5-8 to TRBJ2-3; TRBD1 matches 11 bases. Germline trimming cut 4 bases from V and 1 base from J; bases unmatched to any gene: 2. The CDR3 is 15 amino acids. Germline V gene sequence: CDR1 SGHTS, CDR2 YDEGEE. The CDR3 coding sequence is TGTGCCAGCAGCGGGACAGGGGGGCGCACAGATACGCAGTATTTT. Protein sequence: CASSGTGGRTDTQYF.

This clonotype was counted a single time. One junction end does not reproduce the germline sequence, and a read error may be involved. The chain has TRBV7-9 and TRBJ2-5; D is undetermined. The germline CDR1 and CDR2 sequences are SEHNR and FQNEAQ (reference sequence). The CDR3 length is 12 residues. The DNA of the CDR3 is TGTGCCAGCAGCACGAAAACAGCTGCCCAGCACTTC. Translating it yields CASSTKTAAQHF.

This rearrangement joins TRBV5-1 to TRBJ2-2; TRBD1 is a possible D gene (6 bases). Trimming left V 6 bases short and J 6 bases short, with 18 bases between. Per the germline V gene, CDR1 is SGHRS and CDR2 is YFSETQ. The CDR3 length is 15 residues. This CDR3 reads CASTSEGTYAGELFF. In DNA form, the CDR3 reads TGCGCCAGCACCTCTGAGGGGACATATGCCGGGGAGCTGTTTTTT.

The rearrangement joins TRBV5-8 to TRBJ2-2, with a possible D match to TRBD1 (6 bases). CDR1 is SGHTS, CDR2 YDEGEE, per germline. V lost 5 bases to trimming and J lost 4 bases, with 15 bases between them. The CDR3 extends over 15 amino acids. CDR3 sequence (DNA): TGTGCCAGCAGTCCCGGGACATGGGGCACCGGGGAGCTGTTTTTT. Amino acids: CASSPGTWGTGELFF.

The chain has TRBV28 and TRBJ1-2; 8 bases line up with TRBD1. CDR3 length: 14 residues. Germline CDR1 MDHEN, CDR2 SYDVKM. V lost 5 bases to trimming and J lost 8 bases; unmatched junction nucleotides: 10. The CDR3 sequence: CASSRPEQGEGYTF. CDR3 in DNA: TGTGCCAGCAGTCGACCCGAACAGGGGGAGGGCTACACCTTC.

This clonotype was seen a handful of times. V usage is TRBV11-3 and J usage is TRBJ2-1; 7 bases map to TRBD1. Germline loops: CDR1 SGHNT, CDR2 YENEEA. This CDR3 comprises 15 residues. With V trimmed by 7 bases and J by 6 bases, 12 bases remained unmatched. As DNA, the CDR3 is TGTGCCAGCAACTCGGGTGGGACAGTGCGCAATGAGCAGTTCTTC. Translated, it gives CASNSGGTVRNEQFF.

This clonotype was seen at least ten times. This chain connects TRBV11-2 to TRBJ2-1, with 10 bases matching TRBD2. The length of the CDR3 is 16 residues. V lost 5 bases to trimming and J lost 0 bases; unmatched junction nucleotides: 4. Germline loops: CDR1 SGHAT, CDR2 FQNNGV. For the CDR3, the DNA is TGTGCCAGCAGCCTACCTAGCGGGAGCTCCTACAATGAGCAGTTCTTC. Translation: CASSLPSGSSYNEQFF.

In its sample, this clonotype was seen a few times. The chain links TRBV18 to TRBJ1-6; 8 nucleotides agree with TRBD1. This CDR3 contains 15 residues. CDR1 is KGHSH and CDR2 is LQKENI in the germline V gene. J gave up 4 bases and V 6 bases, and 5 bases lay outside the gene matches. The chain's CDR3 is CASSTTGGYNSPLHF. CDR3 nucleotides: TGTGCCAGCTCGACCACAGGGGGATATAATTCACCCCTCCACTTT.

The V gene is TRBV12-3 or TRBV12-4, the J gene TRBJ2-2; 12 positions agree with TRBD2. This CDR3 has 19 residues. The CDR3 DNA reads as TGTACCATCAGTTTTGTCATCGGACTAGCGGGAACGAACACCGGGGAGCTGTTTTTT. Protein: CTISFVIGLAGTNTGELFF.

This clonotype appeared many times. The J gene is TRBJ2-5, the V gene TRBV5-1; D is possibly TRBD1 or TRBD2 (5 bases each). Germline CDR1 is SGHRS and CDR2 is YFSETQ. The ends were cut back, 7 bases at V and 3 bases at J, with 13 bases in the middle. The CDR3 has 13 amino acids. CDR3 DNA: TGCGCCAGCGGCATCGGGACCGAAGAGACCCAGTACTTC. It is translated as CASGIGTEETQYF.

The chain employs TRBV2 and TRBJ2-1, with a weak D call TRBD1 (6 bases). CDR1 and CDR2 from the germline V gene are SNHLY and FYNNEI. V shed 8 bases and J shed 9 bases, with 17 bases lying between them. This CDR3 region has 13 residues. CDR3 loop: CASGPLGASEQFF. The CDR3, as DNA: TGTGCCAGCGGCCCATTGGGGGCATCTGAGCAGTTCTTC.

This clonotype was seen many times. This rearrangement joins TRBV25-1 to TRBJ2-5; D is perhaps TRBD1 (6 bases). The CDR3 runs 14 residues. V lost 10 bases and J 5 bases, leaving 20 bases between the germline ends. In germline, CDR1 is MGHDK, CDR2 SYGVNS. CDR3 loop: CATQPQGRGETQYF. As DNA, the CDR3 is TGTGCCACCCAACCACAGGGAAGGGGGGAGACCCAGTACTTC.

This clonotype was seen more than once but under ten times. This rearrangement joins TRBV18 to TRBJ2-4; the D gene could be TRBD1 or TRBD2 (5 bases each). The germline gives CDR1 KGHSH, CDR2 LQKENI. This CDR3 is built from 15 residues. V was pared by 2 bases and J by 4 bases, with 12 bases between. The CDR3 DNA follows: TGTGCCAGCTCACCAGGGGAGACAGAGAAAAACATTCAGTACTTC. This encodes CASSPGETEKNIQYF.

This clonotype was seen a handful of times. The rearrangement joins TRBV24-1 to TRBJ2-1; 7 bases match TRBD2. The CDR3 is made up of 16 amino acids. With 3 bases clipped from V and 5 bases from J, the junction kept 9 bases outside the gene matches. The germline CDR1 and CDR2 sequences are KGHDR and SFDVKD. CDR3 sequence: CATSDPRDYVHNEQFF. The CDR3 nucleotides read TGTGCCACCAGTGATCCCCGGGACTACGTACACAATGAGCAGTTCTTC.

This clonotype turned up a few times. The chain couples TRBV4-1 to TRBJ2-7; TRBD1 matches 7 bases. The CDR3 totals 15 residues. Per germline, CDR1 MGHRA and CDR2 YSYEKL. V gave up 4 bases and J gave up 3 bases; unmatched junction bases: 9. The CDR3 spells CASSPTGTDIYEQYF. The CDR3 DNA sequence: TGCGCCAGCAGCCCGACCGGGACAGATATCTACGAGCAGTACTTC.

J is TRBJ1-1 and V is TRBV12-3 or TRBV12-4; 7 nucleotides match TRBD1. The CDR3 contains 15 residues. J was trimmed by 4 bases and V by 3 bases; bases with no gene match: 8. CDR3 amino acids: CASSLEGARGTEAFF. DNA for the CDR3: TGTGCCAGCAGTTTGGAGGGGGCTCGGGGCACTGAAGCTTTCTTT.

The chain has TRBV9 and TRBJ2-1; weak D call: TRBD2 (5 bases). Germline V gene lookup returns CDR1 SGDLS and CDR2 YYNGEE. Trimming cost V 0 bases and J 3 bases, with 13 bases left between them. This CDR3 spans 16 amino acids. CDR3 coding DNA: TGTGCCAGCAGCGTAGATGGGGAGTCGGACTACAATGAGCAGTTCTTC. It translates to CASSVDGESDYNEQFF.

In this sample, this clonotype turned up many times. V gene TRBV24-1 combines with J gene TRBJ2-1; D perhaps matches TRBD2 (6 bases). The V end was cut by 3 bases, the J end by 9 bases, with 20 bases between. This CDR3 region has 16 residues. Germline CDR1 reads KGHDR; CDR2 reads SFDVKD. CDR3 in amino acids: CATSDGPGWRGGEQFF. CDR3 coding DNA: TGTGCCACCAGTGATGGGCCAGGTTGGCGGGGCGGTGAGCAGTTCTTC.

This clonotype turned up a few times. This chain joins TRBV10-3 and TRBJ2-1; perhaps TRBD2 as D (5 bases). The CDR3 has 14 residues. V was cut by 8 bases and J by 3 bases, with 14 bases left in between. The germline CDR1 and CDR2 sequences are ENHRY and SYGVKD. CDR3 amino acids: CAIAGVSYYNEQFF. The DNA for the CDR3 is TGTGCCATCGCCGGGGTCAGTTACTACAATGAGCAGTTCTTC.

This rearrangement joins TRBV6-1 to TRBJ2-2, with D perhaps TRBD1 or TRBD2 (6 bases each). V gave up 6 bases and J gave up 2 bases, with 13 bases separating them. Per germline, CDR1 MNHNS and CDR2 SASEGT. The CDR3 sequence is 15 residues long. The CDR3 reads CASSPGAVNTGELFF. The CDR3 region has the DNA TGTGCCAGCAGCCCGGGGGCGGTAAACACCGGGGAGCTGTTTTTT.

Many counts were recorded for this clonotype. The chain carries TRBV5-1 and TRBJ1-1; 12 nucleotides line up with TRBD1. Germline V CDR1 and CDR2: SGHRS, YFSETQ. V gave up 4 bases and J gave up 10 bases; unmatched junction bases: 11. This CDR3 contains 15 residues. The CDR3 DNA reads TGCGCCAGCAGCGTATACCGGGACAGGGGGCAATTAGCTTTCTTT. It translates to CASSVYRDRGQLAFF.